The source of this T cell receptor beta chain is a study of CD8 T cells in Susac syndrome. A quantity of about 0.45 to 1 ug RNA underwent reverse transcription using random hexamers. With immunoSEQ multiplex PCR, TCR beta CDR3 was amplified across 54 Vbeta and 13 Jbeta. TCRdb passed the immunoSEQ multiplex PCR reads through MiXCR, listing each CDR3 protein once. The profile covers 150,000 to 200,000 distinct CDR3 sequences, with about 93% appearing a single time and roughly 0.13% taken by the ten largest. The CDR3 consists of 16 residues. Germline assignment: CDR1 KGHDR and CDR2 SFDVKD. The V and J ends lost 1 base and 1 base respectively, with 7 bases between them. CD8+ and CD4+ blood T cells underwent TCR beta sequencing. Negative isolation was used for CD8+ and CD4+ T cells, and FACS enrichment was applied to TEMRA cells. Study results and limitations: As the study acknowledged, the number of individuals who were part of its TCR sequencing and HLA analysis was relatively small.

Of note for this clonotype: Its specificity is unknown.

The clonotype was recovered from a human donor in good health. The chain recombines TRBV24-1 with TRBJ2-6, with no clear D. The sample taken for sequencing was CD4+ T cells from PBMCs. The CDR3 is CATSDFTRSGANVLTF. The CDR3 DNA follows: TGTGCCACCAGTGATTTCACCAGATCTGGGGCCAACGTCCTGACTTTC.